This TCR beta chain was sequenced in a study of early T cells in non-severe SARS-CoV-2 infection. The study, taken as a whole, reports: Private and CD4 specificities were missed by VDJdb matching, which favored anti-spike CD8 responses.

This clonotype was observed a few times. The antigen is unknown. Unique molecular identifiers were added to individual cDNA molecules. MiXCR, run by TCRdb on the 5' RACE reads, gives a single entry per CDR3 protein. This repertoire shows 100,000 to 120,000 distinct CDR3 sequences, around an eighth found once; its top ten account for 3.5% to 4%. Germline V lookup: CDR1 SGHRS, CDR2 YFSETQ. The CDR3 runs to 14 residues. Trimming pared 3 bases from V and 5 bases from J, leaving 15 bases between. Sequenced material: whole blood, taken at baseline. This rearrangement joins TRBV5-1 to TRBJ2-7; D is undetermined. The receptor comes from an adult who was a healthcare worker with PCR-confirmed SARS-CoV-2 infection or an uninfected control (not recorded which). CDR3 nucleotide sequence: TGCGCCAGCAGCTCAGGACGCACGACCGACGAGCAGTACTTC. Translated, it gives CASSSGRTTDEQYF.